Listed below are T cell receptor beta chains from one sample, sequenced in a study of T cell repertoires in cytomegalovirus infection. One entry per CDR3 protein results from TCRdb running MiXCR on the reads. Among about 530,000 distinct CDR3 sequences listed, about 26% were seen once. Sequencing used PBMCs. The source is a human donor in good health (CMV status not recorded). Some clones in this sample may be carry-over from other donors' samples. CDR3s leave out the opening cysteine and the closing phenylalanine or tryptophan. Each record gives: J gene, CDR3 length, V gene, CDR3 protein.

TRBJ2-1 | 14 | TRBV5-4 | ASSQRTSGDYNEQF
TRBJ1-5 | 12 | TRBV27 | ASKKGQGNQPQH
TRBJ2-7 | 13 | TRBV6-2/TRBV6-3 | ASSYPQGRAYEQY
TRBJ1-5 | 11 | TRBV19 | ASSKERYGPQH
TRBJ1-2 | 12 | TRBV12-3/TRBV12-4 | ASSSYGGARGYT
TRBJ2-7 | 13 | TRBV7-2 | ASSLDTSGSYEQY
TRBJ1-1 | 14 | TRBV18 | ASSPPSAQVNTEAF
TRBJ2-1 | 14 | TRBV7-8 | ASSLIPYSSGDEQF
TRBJ2-1 | 12 | TRBV7-2 | ASSLARERGEQF
TRBJ1-2 | 13 | TRBV5-4 | ASSSGGQGVIGYT
TRBJ1-5 | 12 | TRBV6-2/TRBV6-3 | ASSNRQGDQPQH
TRBJ2-7 | 15 | TRBV3-1 | ASSQTSGRASSYEQY
TRBJ1-5 | 13 | TRBV15 | ATSRVIRANQPQH
TRBJ2-1 | 13 | TRBV7-6 | ASSLDSGKHNEQF
TRBJ2-7 | 12 | TRBV4-1 | ASSPRDGSYEQY
TRBJ2-3 | 14 | TRBV6-2/TRBV6-3 | ASRPGGPRYGDTQY
TRBJ2-1 | 11 | TRBV28 | ASSLSGSDEQF
TRBJ1-1 | 10 | TRBV12-3/TRBV12-4 | ASSLTGGEAF
TRBJ2-5 | 11 | TRBV25-1 | ASSDLRGGTQY
TRBJ2-1 | 14 | TRBV27 | ASSFNGGSSYNEQF
TRBJ2-6 | 10 | TRBV29-1 | SVKVGANVLT
TRBJ2-7 | 11 | TRBV20-1 | SGGLAPIYEQY
TRBJ2-1 | 14 | TRBV20-1 | SARPPSGRFNNEQF
TRBJ1-2 | 11 | TRBV4-3 | ASSLSPLGGYT
TRBJ1-1 | 15 | TRBV7-9 | ASSGGHKSPMNTEAF
TRBJ1-2 | 16 | TRBV28 | ASSLSGLFRESNYGYT
TRBJ2-5 | 10 | TRBV20-1 | TTGASQETQY
TRBJ2-1 | 12 | TRBV6-1 | ASRERNNGVEQF
TRBJ2-3 | 13 | TRBV7-9 | ASSKGGIGPDTQY
TRBJ2-3 | 14 | TRBV29-1 | SVEDLRGRKADTQY
TRBJ2-5 | 13 | TRBV7-8 | ASSLRADSRETQY
TRBJ2-2 | 11 | TRBV12-3/TRBV12-4 | ASSNRVAGELF
TRBJ2-5 | 14 | TRBV7-7 | ASSRGGTSGKETQY
TRBJ2-7 | 8 | TRBV7-2 | ASGEYEQY
TRBJ1-1 | 12 | TRBV7-3 | ASSLGQQNTEAF
TRBJ2-3 | 15 | TRBV11-2 | ASSLRVGLVSTDTQY
TRBJ2-2 | 13 | TRBV10-3 | AISGQGWDTGELF
TRBJ1-1 | 12 | TRBV6-2/TRBV6-3 | ASSGQTGGTEAF
TRBJ2-1 | 13 | TRBV6-6 | ASSYLAGKYNEQF
TRBJ2-5 | 13 | TRBV6-6 | ASSYVDTGRETQY
TRBJ1-4 | 12 | TRBV2 | ASRTASTNEKLF
TRBJ1-1 | 14 | TRBV27 | ASSQGQGVPGTEAF
TRBJ1-5 | 14 | TRBV7-8 | ASSLAVGLSNQPQH
TRBJ2-1 | 13 | TRBV20-1 | SAQGTSNIYNEQF
TRBJ2-7 | 14 | TRBV19 | ASSITTGTPLYEQY
TRBJ2-3 | 16 | TRBV7-2 | ASSFSSGRADVADTQY
TRBJ1-5 | 13 | TRBV19 | ATQDGTGGRQPQH
TRBJ1-5 | 11 | TRBV11-1 | AGLGQGNQPQH
TRBJ2-1 | 12 | TRBV19 | ASTRTGTGYEQF
TRBJ1-1 | 13 | TRBV12-3/TRBV12-4 | ASSSTGVGNTEAF
TRBJ1-1 | 11 | TRBV6-8 | ASSYDEDTEAF
TRBJ2-1 | 11 | TRBV19 | ASSRATYNEQF
TRBJ1-1 | 13 | TRBV6-1 | ASTRTGTMNTEAF